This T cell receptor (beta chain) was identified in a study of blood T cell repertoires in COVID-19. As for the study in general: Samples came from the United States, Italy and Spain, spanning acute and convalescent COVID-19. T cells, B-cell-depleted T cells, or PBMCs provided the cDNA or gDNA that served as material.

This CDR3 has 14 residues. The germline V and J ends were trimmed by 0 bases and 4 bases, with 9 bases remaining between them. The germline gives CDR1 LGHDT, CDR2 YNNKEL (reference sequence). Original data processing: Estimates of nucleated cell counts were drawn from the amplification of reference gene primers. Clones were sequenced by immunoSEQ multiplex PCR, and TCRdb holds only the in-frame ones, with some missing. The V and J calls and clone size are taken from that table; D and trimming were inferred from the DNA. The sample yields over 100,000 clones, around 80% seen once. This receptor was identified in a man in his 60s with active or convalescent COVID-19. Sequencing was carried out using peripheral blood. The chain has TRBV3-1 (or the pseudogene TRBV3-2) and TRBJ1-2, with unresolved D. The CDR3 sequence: CASSQDIGTYGYTF. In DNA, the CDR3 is TGTGCCAGCAGCCAAGATATCGGTACCTATGGCTACACCTTC.